The 16 T cell receptor beta chains presented below share a single source sample, sequenced in a study of T cell repertoires in cytomegalovirus infection. Each CDR3 protein is one row after TCRdb ran MiXCR on the reads. Of a few hundred thousand distinct CDR3 sequences listed, more than 15% are singletons. Sequences were obtained from CD8+ T cells from PBMCs. The receptor set was obtained from a human donor in good health (CMV status not recorded). Some clones in this sample may be carry-over from other donors' samples.

This clonotype was found a few times. The rearrangement uses TRBV5-1 and TRBJ2-1; 10 bases align to TRBD1. The V gene end was trimmed by 3 bases and the J gene end by 3 bases; junction bases not matched to a gene: 15. The germline V gene encodes CDR1 SGHRS and CDR2 YFSETQ. CDR3 length equals 19 residues. The CDR3 nucleotides read TGCGCCAGCAGCTCCACGGGACAGGGGCTTCTGACGGTCTACAATGAGCAGTTCTTC. As protein: CASSSTGQGLLTVYNEQFF.

This clonotype was seen repeatedly, ten times or more. The V call is TRBV12-3 or TRBV12-4, the J call TRBJ1-2; 7 positions agree with TRBD1. With 4 bases clipped from V and 10 bases from J, the junction kept 9 bases outside the gene matches. The CDR3 is 13 amino acids. The CDR3 sequence: CASSSGTEQDYTF. DNA of the CDR3: TGTGCCAGCAGTTCCGGGACAGAGCAAGACTACACCTTC.

This clonotype was detected only a few times. This chain connects TRBV29-1 to TRBJ2-3, with TRBD2 matching 9 bases. V shed 1 base, J shed 0 bases, and the junction held 2 bases outside the gene matches. This CDR3 contains 15 residues. Per the germline V gene, CDR1 is SQVTM and CDR2 is ANQGSEA. The CDR3 loop is CSVEVAGASTDTQYF. In nucleotides, the CDR3 is TGCAGCGTTGAAGTAGCGGGGGCCAGCACAGATACGCAGTATTTT.

In its sample, this clonotype was seen many times. This sequence joins TRBV28 and TRBJ1-1; the D is unclear. Trimming cost V 6 bases and J 0 bases, with 11 bases left between them. Germline V gene sequence: CDR1 MDHEN, CDR2 SYDVKM. The CDR3 spans 14 residues. CDR3 in amino acids: CASSELGMNTEAFF. CDR3 sequence (DNA): TGTGCCAGCAGCGAACTTGGCATGAACACTGAAGCTTTCTTT.

In its sample, this clonotype was seen many times. V gene TRBV27 combines with J gene TRBJ2-7; 9 bases agree with TRBD1. Germline V lookup: CDR1 MNHEY, CDR2 SMNVEV (reference sequence). This CDR3 region has 14 residues. The junction had 5 bases not matched to a gene; V was cut back by 3 bases and J by 5 bases. Here the CDR3 DNA reads TGTGCCAGCAGTTTTTGGGACAGGGTAGACGAGCAGTACTTC. Residues: CASSFWDRVDEQYF.

This clonotype was seen many times. The chain recombines TRBV7-8 with TRBJ2-7, with D perhaps given as TRBD1 or TRBD2 (5 bases each). The CDR3 length is 13 residues. Trimming shortened V by 2 bases and J by 11 bases, and 16 bases separated the two germline ends. Germline-derived CDR1 and CDR2 are SGHVS and FQNEAQ. CDR3 amino acids: CASSLPGTLPEYF. CDR3 DNA: TGTGCCAGCAGCTTACCCGGGACCCTGCCGGAGTACTTC.

The rearrangement links TRBV6-2 or TRBV6-3 to TRBJ2-6; D is perhaps TRBD1 (6 bases). Trimming pared 8 bases from V and 1 base from J, leaving 27 bases between. Per the germline V gene, CDR1 is MNHEY and CDR2 is SVGEGT. The CDR3 consists of 20 residues. The CDR3 DNA follows: TGTGCCAGCGGCCCAGGGGCTCGACTTGGGGGTCAGTCTGGGGCCAACGTCCTGACTTTC. This encodes CASGPGARLGGQSGANVLTF.

A single count supports this clonotype. The genes are TRBV5-1 and TRBJ1-1; possible D gene TRBD1, 5 bases. The V end lost 1 base, the J end lost 3 bases, and 10 bases lay between the germline ends. The CDR3 length is 14 residues. Germline V gives CDR1 SGHRS, CDR2 YFSETQ. CDR3 in DNA: TGCGCCAGCAGCTTGTCCGGCAGGGACACTGAAGCTTTCTTT. Its protein is CASSLSGRDTEAFF.

The chain uses TRBV28 and TRBJ2-3; tentative D call: TRBD1 (5 bases). The germline V and J ends were trimmed by 3 bases and 2 bases, with 9 bases remaining between them. CDR3 length equals 14 residues. Per germline, CDR1 MDHEN and CDR2 SYDVKM. This CDR3 is CASSFTGHTDTQYF. The CDR3 nucleotides are TGTGCCAGCAGTTTTACAGGCCACACAGATACGCAGTATTTT. Based on the CDR3 plus reference TRBV28 and TRBJ2-3, the full variable domain is DVKVTQSSRYLVKRTGEKVFLECVQDMDHENMFWYRQDPGLGLRLIYFSYDVKMKEKGDIPEGYSVSREKKERFSLILESASTNQTSMYLCASSFTGHTDTQYFGPGTRLTVL.

The chain combines TRBV15 with TRBJ2-7, with 11 bases fitting TRBD1. The CDR3 contains 14 residues. Trimming took 3 bases from V and 2 from J; bases not matched to a gene: 0. CDR1 and CDR2 (germline): LNHNV, YYDKDF (reference sequence). CDR3 nucleotides: TGTGCCACCAGCAGGGACAGGGGGCCCTACGAGCAGTACTTC. Its protein is CATSRDRGPYEQYF.

The chain uses TRBV20-1 and TRBJ1-5, with a possible D match to TRBD1 (5 bases). There are 14 residues in the CDR3. V was trimmed by 5 bases and J by 2 bases, leaving 13 bases between them. Germline V lookup: CDR1 DFQATT, CDR2 SNEGSKA (reference sequence). The CDR3 DNA sequence: TGCAGTGCTGGTCAGGGAGTGGGCAATCAGCCCCAGCATTTT. It encodes CSAGQGVGNQPQHF.

About this clonotype itself: The junction departs from the called germline gene at one end, perhaps through a read error. The rearrangement uses TRBV20-1 and TRBJ1-2; perhaps TRBD1 as D (6 bases). The CDR3 loop spans 14 amino acids. Germline CDR1 and CDR2: DFQATT and SNEGSKA (reference sequence). Here the CDR3 reads CCARDGAGVYGYTF. As DNA, the CDR3 is TGCTGTGCTAGAGATGGCGCAGGGGTCTATGGCTACACCTTC.

This clonotype was detected only a few times. The CDR3 loop is CASSGRGGRADTQYF. Written as DNA, the CDR3 is TGTGCCAGCAGTGGGCGGGGGGGCCGGGCAGATACGCAGTATTTT. The V and J genes are TRBV28 and TRBJ2-3, with 9 positions matching TRBD2. CDR1 is MDHEN and CDR2 is SYDVKM in the germline V gene. V shed 5 bases and J 4 bases; nucleotides not matched to a gene: 7. The CDR3 extends over 15 amino acids. Together with reference TRBV28 and TRBJ2-3, the CDR3 gives the full variable domain: DVKVTQSSRYLVKRTGEKVFLECVQDMDHENMFWYRQDPGLGLRLIYFSYDVKMKEKGDIPEGYSVSREKKERFSLILESASTNQTSMYLCASSGRGGRADTQYFGPGTRLTVL.

This chain uses TRBV13 with TRBJ1-5; D ambiguous. There are 15 residues in the CDR3. The V gene lost 2 bases and the J gene lost 1 base, with 9 bases spanning the gap. Germline-derived CDR1 and CDR2 are PRHDT and FYEKMQ (reference sequence). In DNA, the CDR3 is TGTGCCAGCAGCTTATCTGGACTGAGCAATCAGCCCCAGCATTTT. Translating gives CASSLSGLSNQPQHF.

This clonotype was seen repeatedly, ten times or more. CDR3 DNA sequence: TGTGCCAGCAGCCTAGTTCTAGGGACCTACAATGAGCAGTTCTTC. As protein: CASSLVLGTYNEQFF. The genes are TRBV7-9 and TRBJ2-1; no firm D call. Per germline, CDR1 SEHNR and CDR2 FQNEAQ (reference sequence). The V and J ends lost 5 bases and 2 bases respectively, with 13 bases between them. This CDR3 has 15 amino acids.

This clonotype was seen repeatedly, ten times or more. The chain recombines TRBV20-1 with TRBJ2-6; D is perhaps TRBD2 (6 bases). Trimming left V 6 bases short and J 2 bases short, with 14 bases between. The germline CDR1 and CDR2 sequences are DFQATT and SNEGSKA (reference sequence). This CDR3 has 15 residues. The CDR3 bases are TGCAGTGCACCCCCCCCGGGGGCTGGGGCCAACGTCCTGACTTTC. The encoded protein is CSAPPPGAGANVLTF.